This T cell receptor (beta chain) was observed in a study of response to subunit inactivated influenza vaccine. CDR3 length: 14 residues. Per germline, CDR1 LGHDT and CDR2 YNNKEL (reference sequence). V lost 0 bases to trimming and J lost 4 bases, with 9 bases between them. TCRdb itself ran the RT-PCR reads through MiXCR, one entry per CDR3 protein. Here the sample spans 250,000 to 350,000 distinct CDR3 sequences, over 20% being singletons. The chain is built from TRBV3-1 and TRBJ1-1; D remains unclear. Here the sequenced sample was PBMCs from blood, taken approximately 22 months after vaccination. This sequence originates from a man aged 50 to 75 who received an inactivated influenza vaccine. This CDR3 is CASSQDLWGTEAFF. The CDR3 DNA reads TGTGCCAGCAGCCAAGATCTTTGGGGCACTGAAGCTTTCTTT.